The next 21 T cell receptor beta chains were all read from a single sample in a study of T cell repertoires in cytomegalovirus infection. These receptors have no known antigen. Each CDR3 protein is one row after TCRdb ran MiXCR on the reads. In the table there are roughly 920,000 distinct CDR3 sequences, roughly a third of which are singletons. The input for sequencing was cultured CD8+ T cells from PBMCs, taken from culture after CMV antigen stimulation. These receptor sequences come from a human donor in good health (CMV status not recorded). Some clones in this sample may be carry-over from other donors' samples.

V is TRBV27 and J is TRBJ2-1; D unresolved. The V end was cut by 5 bases, the J end by 10 bases, with 9 bases between. CDR1 and CDR2 from the germline V gene are MNHEY and SMNVEV (reference sequence). The CDR3 totals 11 residues. The CDR3 nucleotides are TGTGCCAGCAGTACCAGATCGGAGCAGTTCTTC. Encoded protein: CASSTRSEQFF.

This clonotype was seen a few times. The rearrangement links TRBV24-1 to TRBJ2-2, with 7 bases identical to TRBD1. The CDR3 is made up of 17 amino acids. Germline CDR1 and CDR2: KGHDR and SFDVKD. V shed 4 bases and J 4 bases; nucleotides not matched to a gene: 11. The CDR3: CATSDTGQDRGTGELFF. The CDR3 DNA reads as TGTGCCACCAGTGACACCGGACAGGATAGGGGCACCGGGGAGCTGTTTTTT.

This clonotype was seen more than once but under ten times. The chain couples TRBV7-9 to TRBJ2-7; 7 nucleotides line up with TRBD1. This CDR3 has 14 amino acids. The J segment lost 5 bases and the V segment lost 5 bases, leaving 9 bases of the junction unmatched. Germline loops: CDR1 SEHNR, CDR2 FQNEAQ (reference sequence). Here the CDR3 reads CASSHQGTVHEQYV. CDR3 sequence (DNA): TGTGCCAGCAGCCACCAAGGGACAGTCCACGAGCAGTACGTC.

The CDR3 DNA reads TGTGCCAGCAGCCACCGACAGAATAGCATGAATGAGCAGTTCTTC. Residues: CASSHRQNSMNEQFF. The V gene is TRBV3-1, the J gene TRBJ2-1, with D possibly being TRBD1 (5 bases). The CDR3 totals 15 residues. Deletions cut 3 bases from V and 7 bases from J, with 16 bases between. CDR1 is LGHDT, CDR2 YNNKEL, per germline (reference sequence).

The chain couples TRBV19 to TRBJ1-5; D not certain. This CDR3 comprises 16 residues. CDR1 and CDR2 from the germline V gene are LNHDA and SQIVND (reference sequence). V was clipped by 3 bases and J by 0 bases, with 12 bases between them. The CDR3 DNA sequence: TGTGCCAGTAGTATCGTACCCCGCTATAGCAATCAGCCCCAGCATTTT. Encoded protein: CASSIVPRYSNQPQHF. The variable domain in full, completed from reference TRBV19 and TRBJ1-5, reads DGGITQSPKYLFRKEGQNVTLSCEQNLNHDAMYWYRQDPGQGLRLIYYSQIVNDFQKGDIAEGYSVSREKKESFPLTVTSAQKNPTAFYLCASSIVPRYSNQPQHFGDGTRLSIL.

V gene TRBV6-5 combines with J gene TRBJ1-2; 10 bases are shared with TRBD1. Looked up from germline, CDR1 is MNHEY and CDR2 is SVGAGI. The CDR3 is 18 residues long. Germline trimming cut 0 bases from V and 3 bases from J; bases unmatched to any gene: 10. The CDR3 loop reads CASSYSLRDRGDDYGYTF. The CDR3 bases are TGTGCCAGCAGTTACTCTCTCCGGGACAGGGGAGATGACTATGGCTACACCTTC.

This chain uses TRBV6-2 or TRBV6-3 with TRBJ2-2; TRBD1 might be the D (6 bases). V gave up 0 bases and J gave up 3 bases, with 14 bases separating them. The CDR3 has 17 amino acids. CDR1 and CDR2 from the germline V gene are MNHEY and SVGEGT. This chain's CDR3 is CASSYSRGGIYTGELFF. CDR3 nucleotides: TGTGCCAGCAGTTACTCTCGTGGGGGCATTTACACCGGGGAGCTGTTTTTT.

This clonotype turned up a few times. This sequence joins TRBV27 and TRBJ2-3; possible D gene TRBD2, 5 bases. Per germline, CDR1 MNHEY and CDR2 SMNVEV (reference sequence). The CDR3 sequence is 17 residues long. The V gene lost 0 bases and the J gene lost 1 base, with 14 bases spanning the gap. Here the CDR3 DNA reads TGTGCCAGCAGTTTATCTCCGGGGTTTGGTCGCACAGATACGCAGTATTTT. This sequence encodes CASSLSPGFGRTDTQYF.

This clonotype was seen repeatedly, ten times or more. The chain recombines TRBV7-8 with TRBJ2-5; tentative D call: TRBD2 (6 bases). The CDR3 is 15 residues long. Germline V lookup: CDR1 SGHVS, CDR2 FQNEAQ. Trimming pared 5 bases from V and 6 bases from J, leaving 19 bases between. In DNA form, the CDR3 reads TGTGCCAGCAGCCCTCATGGAGAGGGGAGGAAGACCCAGTACTTC. Translating it yields CASSPHGEGRKTQYF.

This clonotype was found many times. This chain uses TRBV6-6 with TRBJ1-1; possible D gene TRBD1, 5 bases. The ends were cut back, 0 bases at V and 0 bases at J, with 8 bases in the middle. Germline V gene data show CDR1 as MNHNY and CDR2 as SVGAGI (reference sequence). This CDR3 is built from 15 residues. CDR3 region: CASSYSEGMNTEAFF. CDR3 DNA sequence: TGTGCCAGCAGTTACTCCGAGGGGATGAACACTGAAGCTTTCTTT.

This clonotype was observed a few times. This chain joins TRBV27 and TRBJ2-6; unclear D gene. The length of the CDR3 is 17 residues. Trimming stripped 0 bases from V and 0 bases from J, with 9 bases between. Germline CDR1 and CDR2: MNHEY and SMNVEV (reference sequence). In nucleotides, the CDR3 is TGTGCCAGCAGTTTATCCCTTGTGGCCTCTGGGGCCAACGTCCTGACTTTC. Protein product: CASSLSLVASGANVLTF.

V gene TRBV6-2 or TRBV6-3 combines with J gene TRBJ1-1; D is unresolved. V was trimmed by 3 bases and J by 9 bases, leaving 8 bases between them. CDR3 length equals 11 residues. Germline loops: CDR1 MNHEY, CDR2 SVGEGT. CDR3 region: CASSYNGKAFF. The CDR3 DNA sequence: TGTGCCAGCAGTTATAATGGAAAAGCTTTCTTT.

This clonotype occurred a few times. The chain recombines TRBV28 with TRBJ2-5; unclear D gene. Trimming left V 8 bases short and J 0 bases short, with 7 bases between. Germline CDR1 MDHEN, CDR2 SYDVKM. The CDR3 length is 12 residues. The CDR3 bases are TGTGCCAGCTTGGGGTACCAAGAGACCCAGTACTTC. It specifies CASLGYQETQYF.

This clonotype was seen at least ten times. V gene TRBV6-1 combines with J gene TRBJ2-3; the D is unclear. The CDR3 sequence is 13 residues long. The germline gives CDR1 MNHNS, CDR2 SASEGT. The ends were cut back, 5 bases at V and 4 bases at J, with 10 bases in the middle. The CDR3 DNA is TGTGCCAGCAGTTGGAAGTTCGCAGATACGCAGTATTTT. Translating gives CASSWKFADTQYF.

The CDR3 here is CSARGYPSSYNEQFF. The CDR3 DNA reads as TGCAGTGCTAGGGGGTACCCGAGCTCCTACAATGAGCAGTTCTTC. V is TRBV20-1 and J is TRBJ2-1; D gene unclear. The CDR3 is made up of 15 amino acids. From germline, CDR1 is DFQATT and CDR2 SNEGSKA (reference sequence). Trimming shortened V by 3 bases and J by 0 bases, and 12 bases separated the two germline ends.

In its sample, this clonotype was seen a few times. The chain uses TRBV7-9 and TRBJ1-5; D possibly corresponds to TRBD1 (5 bases). Trimming stripped 1 base from V and 2 bases from J, with 15 bases between. The CDR3 loop spans 17 amino acids. Per the germline V gene, CDR1 is SEHNR and CDR2 is FQNEAQ (reference sequence). The CDR3 DNA follows: TGTGCCAGCAGCTTAGTTAGGGGACCTCAGGGCAATCAGCCCCAGCATTTT. Amino acids: CASSLVRGPQGNQPQHF.

This clonotype was counted a few times. V and J are TRBV2 and TRBJ2-1; no reliable D call. The V and J ends lost 3 bases and 10 bases respectively, with 10 bases between them. CDR1 is SNHLY and CDR2 is FYNNEI in the germline V gene. The CDR3 totals 12 residues. CDR3 loop: CASSEDLREQFF. CDR3 bases: TGTGCCAGCAGTGAGGACCTCCGAGAGCAGTTCTTC.

CDR3 loop: CASSLVGTSGVPIYNEQFF. In nucleotides, the CDR3 is TGTGCCAGCAGCTTAGTTGGGACTAGCGGGGTCCCAATCTACAATGAGCAGTTCTTC. V gene TRBV7-6 combines with J gene TRBJ2-1; 13 bases agree with TRBD2. CDR1 and CDR2 (germline): SGHVS, FNYEAQ. V gave up 1 base and J gave up 3 bases; unmatched junction bases: 9. This CDR3 is 19 amino acids long.

The genes are TRBV10-3 and TRBJ2-5; D perhaps matches TRBD1 (6 bases). The CDR3 length is 13 residues. Trimming left V 2 bases short and J 2 bases short, with 6 bases between. Germline assignment: CDR1 ENHRY and CDR2 SYGVKD. The DNA of the CDR3 is TGTGCCATCAGTGAGAGGGGGCAAGAGACCCAGTACTTC. Translating gives CAISERGQETQYF.

The chain employs TRBV27 and TRBJ1-1, with no clear D. V lost 0 bases, J lost 5 bases, and 10 bases lay in between. The CDR3 is 14 residues long. The germline V gene encodes CDR1 MNHEY and CDR2 SMNVEV (reference sequence). CDR3 DNA sequence: TGTGCCAGCAGTTTATCGAACGGTGGAACTGAAGCTTTCTTT. This gives the protein CASSLSNGGTEAFF.

In its sample, this clonotype was seen a few times. The V call is TRBV4-1, the J call TRBJ1-5; possibly TRBD1 for D (5 bases). Germline CDR1 reads MGHRA; CDR2 reads YSYEKL. The CDR3 covers 16 residues. Trimming stripped 0 bases from V and 1 base from J, with 10 bases between. For the CDR3, the DNA is TGCGCCAGCAGCCAAGATGCAGGGACGAGCAATCAGCCCCAGCATTTT. It is translated as CASSQDAGTSNQPQHF.